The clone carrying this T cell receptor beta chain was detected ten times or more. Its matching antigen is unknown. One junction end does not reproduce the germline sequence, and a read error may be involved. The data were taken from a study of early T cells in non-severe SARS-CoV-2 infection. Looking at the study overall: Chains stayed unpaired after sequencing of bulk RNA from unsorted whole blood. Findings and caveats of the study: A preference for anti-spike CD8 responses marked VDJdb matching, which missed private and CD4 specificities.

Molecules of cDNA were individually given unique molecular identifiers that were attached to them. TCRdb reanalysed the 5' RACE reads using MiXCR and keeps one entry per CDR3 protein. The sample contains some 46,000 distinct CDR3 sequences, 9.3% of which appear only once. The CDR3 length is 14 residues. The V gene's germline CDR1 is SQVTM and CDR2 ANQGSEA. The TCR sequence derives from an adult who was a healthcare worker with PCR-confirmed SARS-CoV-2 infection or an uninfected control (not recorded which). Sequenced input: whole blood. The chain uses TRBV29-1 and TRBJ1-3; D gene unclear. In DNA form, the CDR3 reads TGCAGCGTGGAAGACCGATCCTCTGGAAACACCATATATTTT. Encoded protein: CSVEDRSSGNTIYF.